Listed below are T cell receptor beta chains from one sample, sequenced in a study of OX40 agonist ivuxolimab in advanced cancers. Profiled with immunoSEQ multiplex PCR; TCRdb holds only in-frame clones, not every one. The data hold some 60,000 clones, with about 85% observed a single time. This sample comprised CD4+ or CD8+ T cells sorted from blood, obtained in a trial of the OX40 agonist ivuxolimab. The receptors were gathered from an adult with an advanced solid tumor such as melanoma, head and neck, liver or kidney cancer. The conserved cysteine and the conserved F or W are not part of the CDR3 here. Fields, in order: J gene, V gene, D gene, CDR3 protein. A D gene is named only where the DNA matches it firmly.

TRBJ2-2	TRBV11-3	.	ASSSGVYTGELF
TRBJ1-2	TRBV5-6	TRBD1	ASSNRGVSGYT
TRBJ2-4	TRBV5-1	.	ASSLGTQWDIQY
TRBJ2-7	TRBV19	TRBD1	ASSRAGGAYEQY
TRBJ2-5	TRBV29-1	TRBD1	SVGRQGKTQY
TRBJ1-6	TRBV27	.	ASSWDGNSPLH
TRBJ1-6	TRBV4-2	.	ASSQDQVSPLH
TRBJ1-3	TRBV27	.	ASSLLSSGNTIY
TRBJ1-3	TRBV5-8	.	ASSLWGRSGNTIY
TRBJ1-2	TRBV7-2	.	ASSLGEGVYGYT
TRBJ1-4	TRBV29-1	.	SVSTDLNEKLF
TRBJ1-2	TRBV18	.	ASSPPRGSNYGYT
TRBJ1-2	TRBV6-6	TRBD1	ASSLPVDREAGYT
TRBJ1-2	TRBV5-1	.	ASSSDSDYGYT
TRBJ1-2	TRBV15	TRBD1	ATSPDRGGGYT
TRBJ1-2	TRBV9	.	ASSVAPTNYGYT
TRBJ1-5	TRBV14	.	ASSQDERGGGNQPQH
TRBJ1-5	TRBV5-1	.	ASSLGSGYDQPQH
TRBJ2-5	TRBV5-1	TRBD2	ASSKRLAGGPGETQY
TRBJ1-6	TRBV6-5	.	ASGVDRYSPLH
TRBJ2-7	TRBV6-5	.	ASGGPGGSYEQY
TRBJ2-5	TRBV4-2	TRBD2	ASASRTSGAETQY